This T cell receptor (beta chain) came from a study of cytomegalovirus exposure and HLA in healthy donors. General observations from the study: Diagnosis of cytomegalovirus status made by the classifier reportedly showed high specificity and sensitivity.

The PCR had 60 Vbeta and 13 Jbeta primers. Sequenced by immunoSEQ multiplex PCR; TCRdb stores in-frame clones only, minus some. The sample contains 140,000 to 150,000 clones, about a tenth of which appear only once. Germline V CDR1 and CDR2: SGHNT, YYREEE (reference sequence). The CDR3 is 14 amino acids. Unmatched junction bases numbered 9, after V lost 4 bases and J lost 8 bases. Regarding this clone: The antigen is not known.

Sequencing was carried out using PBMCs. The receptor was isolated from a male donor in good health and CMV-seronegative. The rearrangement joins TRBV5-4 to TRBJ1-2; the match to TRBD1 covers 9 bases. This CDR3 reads CASSRDRDGGGYTF. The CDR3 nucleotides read TGTGCCAGCAGCCGGGACAGGGACGGAGGGGGCTACACCTTC.